This is a list of T cell receptor beta chains from one sample in a study of cytomegalovirus exposure and HLA in healthy donors. Generated by immunoSEQ multiplex PCR, the TCRdb table keeps only in-frame clones and is missing some. Seen here are tens of thousands of clones, 80% to 95% observed once, and the top ten hold less than 2.5%. Sequenced material: PBMCs. The receptors here all came from a young woman in good health and CMV-seronegative. CDR3s leave out the opening cysteine and the closing phenylalanine or tryptophan. The order of the fields is J gene, D gene, V gene, CDR3 protein. D genes are given only for firm matches.

J gene: TRBJ2-1; D gene: -; V gene: TRBV7-9; CDR3 protein: ASSLARIASSYNEQF
J gene: TRBJ1-5; D gene: -; V gene: TRBV19; CDR3 protein: ASSIGGLSPAGTPQH
J gene: TRBJ1-3; D gene: -; V gene: TRBV9; CDR3 protein: ASSANEGGERTGNTIY
J gene: TRBJ2-7; D gene: -; V gene: TRBV10-1; CDR3 protein: ATADSSYEQY
J gene: TRBJ2-7; D gene: TRBD1; V gene: TRBV19; CDR3 protein: ASSIGGTGAYEQY
J gene: TRBJ2-5; D gene: TRBD2; V gene: TRBV5-1; CDR3 protein: ASSLGLAGAIQETQY
J gene: TRBJ1-4; D gene: TRBD1; V gene: TRBV28; CDR3 protein: ASSLQGAGNEKLF
J gene: TRBJ1-1; D gene: TRBD1; V gene: TRBV11-2; CDR3 protein: ASSSLDRGTEAF
J gene: TRBJ1-2; D gene: TRBD1; V gene: TRBV2; CDR3 protein: ASSKRTGNGYT
J gene: TRBJ2-1; D gene: TRBD2; V gene: TRBV6-1; CDR3 protein: ASSVLAGTYNEQF
J gene: TRBJ2-1; D gene: -; V gene: TRBV27; CDR3 protein: ASSLSADNEQF
J gene: TRBJ2-1; D gene: TRBD2; V gene: TRBV28; CDR3 protein: ASSLRSSRERSYNEQF
J gene: TRBJ2-5; D gene: TRBD1; V gene: TRBV7-9; CDR3 protein: ASSSDRGETQY
J gene: TRBJ1-2; D gene: -; V gene: TRBV6-1; CDR3 protein: ASSEETHYGYT
J gene: TRBJ2-2; D gene: -; V gene: TRBV11-1; CDR3 protein: ASSRGAGTGELF
J gene: TRBJ1-4; D gene: -; V gene: TRBV11-2; CDR3 protein: ASSLLLSTNVLEKLF
J gene: TRBJ2-7; D gene: TRBD1; V gene: TRBV28; CDR3 protein: ARGQGASEQY
J gene: TRBJ1-2; D gene: -; V gene: TRBV5-5; CDR3 protein: ASSFGQGPGYT
J gene: TRBJ2-5; D gene: TRBD1; V gene: TRBV7-9; CDR3 protein: ASSLRDSRMRETQY
J gene: TRBJ1-4; D gene: -; V gene: TRBV9; CDR3 protein: ASSVVSNEKLF
J gene: TRBJ1-2; D gene: -; V gene: TRBV6-5; CDR3 protein: ASSYFPTDPNYGYT
J gene: TRBJ2-5; D gene: -; V gene: TRBV6-5; CDR3 protein: ASNSDYKETQY
J gene: TRBJ2-7; D gene: -; V gene: TRBV7-2; CDR3 protein: ASSLVGATLEQY
J gene: TRBJ1-1; D gene: -; V gene: TRBV29-1; CDR3 protein: SVAGGNTEAF
J gene: TRBJ2-5; D gene: -; V gene: TRBV2; CDR3 protein: ASSLTSRWETQY
J gene: TRBJ2-7; D gene: TRBD2; V gene: TRBV5-1; CDR3 protein: ASSSRGGYEQY
J gene: TRBJ1-1; D gene: -; V gene: TRBV28; CDR3 protein: ASSLGPTEAF
J gene: TRBJ1-2; D gene: -; V gene: TRBV4-2; CDR3 protein: ASSRDKTNYGYT
J gene: TRBJ1-2; D gene: -; V gene: TRBV10-3; CDR3 protein: ATLQTGFGYT
J gene: TRBJ1-6; D gene: -; V gene: TRBV6-1; CDR3 protein: ATARDRPYNSPLH
J gene: TRBJ2-7; D gene: -; V gene: TRBV27; CDR3 protein: ASSLDWGDPRPRQY
J gene: TRBJ2-1; D gene: -; V gene: TRBV6-5; CDR3 protein: ASSPDPITGNEQF
J gene: TRBJ1-1; D gene: -; V gene: TRBV2; CDR3 protein: ASSGDAKYLAF
J gene: TRBJ2-2; D gene: TRBD1; V gene: TRBV11-2; CDR3 protein: ASSPSRQGLF
J gene: TRBJ2-7; D gene: TRBD1; V gene: TRBV5-1; CDR3 protein: ASSLSGTGYEQY
J gene: TRBJ2-6; D gene: -; V gene: TRBV6-4; CDR3 protein: ASSEGASGANVLT
J gene: TRBJ2-3; D gene: -; V gene: TRBV11-2; CDR3 protein: ASSLGRLGRDTQY
J gene: TRBJ1-6; D gene: TRBD1; V gene: TRBV6-5; CDR3 protein: ASRSDRGNNSPLH
J gene: TRBJ2-1; D gene: -; V gene: TRBV2; CDR3 protein: ASSVRGSSYNEQF
J gene: TRBJ1-2; D gene: TRBD1; V gene: TRBV4-1; CDR3 protein: ASSRLTGA
J gene: TRBJ1-6; D gene: -; V gene: TRBV6-4; CDR3 protein: ASSENRRGHSPLH
J gene: TRBJ1-1; D gene: -; V gene: TRBV7-8; CDR3 protein: ASSTIQGRAEAF
J gene: TRBJ1-2; D gene: -; V gene: TRBV18; CDR3 protein: ASSPKQVTVESYYGYT
J gene: TRBJ2-5; D gene: -; V gene: TRBV7-2; CDR3 protein: ASSLRWETQY
J gene: TRBJ2-2; D gene: TRBD2; V gene: TRBV4-2; CDR3 protein: ASSQEKRGVGELF